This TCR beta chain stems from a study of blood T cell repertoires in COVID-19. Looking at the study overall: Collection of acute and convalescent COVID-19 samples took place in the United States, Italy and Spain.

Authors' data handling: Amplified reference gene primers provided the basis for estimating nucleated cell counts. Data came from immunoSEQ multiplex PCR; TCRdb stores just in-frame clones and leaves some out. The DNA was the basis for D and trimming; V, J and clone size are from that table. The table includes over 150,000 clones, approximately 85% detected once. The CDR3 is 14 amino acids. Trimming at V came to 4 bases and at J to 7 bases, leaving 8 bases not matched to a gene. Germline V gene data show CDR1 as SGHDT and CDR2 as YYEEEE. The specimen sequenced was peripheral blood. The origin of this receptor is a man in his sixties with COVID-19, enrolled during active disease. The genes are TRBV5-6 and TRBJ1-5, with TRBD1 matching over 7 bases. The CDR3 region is CASSPTGTFQPQHF. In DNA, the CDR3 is TGTGCCAGCAGCCCGACAGGGACGTTCCAGCCCCAGCATTTT.